This TCR beta chain was retrieved from a study of response to subunit inactivated influenza vaccine (dated by TCRdb to the late 2010s). As for the study more broadly: The study used deep quantitative T cell receptor repertoire profiling to track responses to a trivalent subunit inactivated influenza vaccine.

The method behind the library was RT-PCR. TCRdb shows the sequencer as Illumina HiSeq 2500. Through fastp at Q25 and MiXCR, TCRdb rebuilt clones from the public reads, retaining in-frame beta chains. Every entry covers one CDR3 protein and lists the most common genes and DNA from its rows. The sample table records about 570,000 distinct CDR3 sequences; approximately 10% of these occur just once. The leading ten clones occupy 11% of the sample. Concerning this clonotype: Its antigen is not yet known. Base-call qualities are not available, and no considerably larger clone is one nucleotide away.

CDR3 length: 15 amino acids, cysteine to phenylalanine. Only the CDR3 DNA is retained, 45 bases long and in frame from the first base. CDR1 and CDR2 are read off the germline V gene as KGHDR and SFDVKD. For this chain, trimming is 4 bases at the V end and 3 bases at the J end, and the number of junction bases without a gene match is 4. General study outcomes and caveats: The authors proposed that each seasonal influenza vaccination may bring in only a limited number of new T cells.

These data also formed part of another study, on T cells expressing NK-cell markers. From the second report: 5'RACE template switching, by which a universal primer site and unique molecular identifiers were added, was used to make TCR beta cDNA libraries. TCR beta-chain repertoires were profiled in sorted CD3+CD56+NKG2C+, CD3+CD56+NKG2C- and CD3+CD56-NKG2C+ T-cell subsets from fewer than 10 donors. Among the eight sequenced donors, only one was HCMV-seronegative, while the other seven were HCMV-seropositive. In several experiments an anti-gammadeltaTCR antibody was added to restrict sorting to alphabetaTCR-expressing T cells. In six donors, the dominant CD3+CD56+NKG2C+ clonotypes were among the top 10 CD8+ clonotypes and accounted for roughly 1.0-7.5% of CD8+ T cells. Those dominant clonotypes were again the most abundant among CD3+CD56-NKG2C+ cells in a handful of donors, at about 25-60.1%. Whether the expanded NKG2C-expressing T cell clones were specific for HCMV antigens remained unclear. All eight donors whose samples were sequenced were randomly selected healthy volunteers, three of them men and five women. HCMV-specific IgG was detected in serum with a commercial ELISA kit to determine HCMV serostatus. Peripheral blood mononuclear cells were isolated from blood by Ficoll density gradient centrifugation. Bulk peripheral blood T-cell repertoires were additionally sequenced from unsorted PBMC for about 6 donors. cDNA synthesis was primed from the TCR beta constant segment, followed by two successive PCR amplification steps. Sequencing of the libraries produced 2 x 150 bp reads on Illumina HiSeq 2000/2500, MiSeq or NextSeq. MIGEC handled demultiplexing of the reads and grouping by UMI, while MiTCR was used to assemble and quantify clonotypes. To exclude erroneous sequences, any TCR cDNA sequence not supported by at least two reads was discarded. The tcR package was used for downstream repertoire analysis, and clonotypes were matched across fractions by CDR3 nucleotide sequence plus V segment. Antigen specificity was annotated against VDJdb with VDJmatch, allowing one amino acid substitution in CDR3.

This TCR came from a man in his forties or fifties who received an inactivated influenza vaccine. Donor details come from another sample of the same person, matched by shared clones. The chain joins TRBV24-1 to TRBJ2-1; TRBD2 lines up with 8 middle nucleotides. The sequenced sample was PBMCs from blood, obtained on the day of vaccination. The nucleotides read TGTGCCACCAGTGAATCGACTAGCGTCTACAATGAGCAGTTCTTC. This translates into CATSESTSVYNEQFF.